What follows are 8 T cell receptor beta chains derived from one specimen sequenced in a study of blood T cells in healthy people across ages. The authors ran a second PCR of 7 to 11 cycles using a sample-barcoded 5' primer and a J-beta primer mix. TCRdb re-analysed the 5' RACE reads in MiXCR, keeping a single row per CDR3 protein. The table lists hundreds of thousands of distinct CDR3 sequences, around 24% of them singletons. These data were also filed under a second study, of T cells of mothers and their children.

The sample was blood. All receptors derive from a boy aged 10-17 years in good health.

This clonotype showed up just a few times. The chain links TRBV5-1 to TRBJ2-7; 8 bases agree with TRBD2. CDR1 and CDR2 (germline): SGHRS, YFSETQ. The CDR3 contains 15 residues. With V trimmed by 7 bases and J by 0 bases, 9 bases remained unmatched. The CDR3 DNA is TGCGCCAGCCGTCCTCCCAGCGGGAGCTCCTACGAGCAGTACTTC. Its translation is CASRPPSGSSYEQYF.

The chain recombines TRBV5-5 with TRBJ2-7; TRBD1 matches at 9 bases. From germline, CDR1 is SGHKS and CDR2 YYEKEE (reference sequence). Losses at the gene ends were 4 bases for V and 3 bases for J; bases not matched to a gene: 5. CDR3 length: 14 residues. CDR3 bases: TGTGCCAGCAGCGGGACAGGGATGGGCTACGAGCAGTACTTC. Its protein is CASSGTGMGYEQYF.

This clonotype was seen more than once but under ten times. The gene calls are TRBV28 and TRBJ2-1; 7 bases line up with TRBD2. Trimming took 3 bases from V and 7 from J; bases not matched to a gene: 9. The CDR3 totals 15 residues. Germline CDR1 is MDHEN and CDR2 is SYDVKM. In DNA, the CDR3 is TGTGCCAGCAGTTTCTGGGGGGGAGGGAGGAATGAGCAGTTCTTC. Translation gives CASSFWGGGRNEQFF.

A few counts support this clonotype. At one end, the junction sequence differs from germline, possibly due to a read error. The chain is built from TRBV7-9 and TRBJ2-1; 14 nucleotides align to TRBD2. The germline V gene encodes CDR1 SEHNR and CDR2 FQNEAQ (reference sequence). The CDR3 is 14 amino acids. This CDR3 is CTSSWGLAGDEQFF. The DNA for the CDR3 is TGTACCAGCAGCTGGGGACTAGCGGGAGATGAGCAGTTCTTC.

This clonotype has only a few counts. This chain joins TRBV9 and TRBJ2-1; TRBD2 agrees at 12 bases. With V trimmed by 0 bases and J by 10 bases, 23 bases remained unmatched. CDR1 is SGDLS and CDR2 is YYNGEE in the germline V gene. This CDR3 spans 21 amino acids. CDR3 loop: CASSVDRGLKGRLAGEGEQFF. The CDR3, as DNA: TGTGCCAGCAGCGTAGACAGGGGTTTGAAGGGACGACTAGCGGGAGAAGGGGAGCAGTTCTTC.

Points on this clonotype: Mismatch with germline at one junction end may stem from a read error. V is TRBV24-1 and J is TRBJ2-3; 9 bases fit TRBD2. This CDR3 spans 16 amino acids. Germline CDR1 is KGHDR and CDR2 is SFDVKD. The CDR3 here is CAISAHLAGAADTQYF. The DNA for the CDR3 is TGTGCCATCAGTGCCCACTTAGCGGGAGCGGCTGATACGCAGTATTTT.

This clonotype was observed at least ten times. The rearrangement links TRBV29-1 to TRBJ1-2; the D gene is possibly TRBD1 (6 bases). V was pared by 3 bases and J by 6 bases, with 20 bases between. CDR3 size: 15 residues. The germline V gene encodes CDR1 SQVTM and CDR2 ANQGSEA. CDR3 sequence reads: CSVDHIKGGDNGYTF. Here the CDR3 DNA reads TGCAGCGTTGACCATATTAAGGGGGGAGATAATGGCTACACCTTC.

Concerning this clonotype: The junction and the germline gene differ at one end; a read error may be behind it. DNA for the CDR3: TGTGCCAGCAGTCTCGGCATAGCGGGCCGGGGGTCGGAGACCCAGCACTTC. Protein sequence: CASSLGIAGRGSETQHF. The chain joins TRBV6-2 or TRBV6-3 to TRBJ2-5; 7 positions match TRBD2. The CDR3 consists of 17 residues. CDR1 is MNHEY, CDR2 SVGEGT, per germline.